This TCR beta chain was sequenced for a study of blood T cell repertoires in COVID-19. Measured with immunoSEQ multiplex PCR; TCRdb has only the in-frame clones, and not every one. This table has hundreds of thousands of clones, more than 75% appearing once. CDR1 and CDR2 (germline): KGHSH, LQKENI. Trimming took off 2 bases at V and 4 bases at J, with 8 bases between the two ends. This CDR3 region has 13 residues. The sequence derives from a woman aged 50 to 60 with COVID-19, enrolled during active disease. The chain couples TRBV18 to TRBJ1-2; D gene uncertain. The sequenced sample was peripheral blood. In DNA form, the CDR3 reads TGTGCCAGCTCACCATCCGCTACCTATGGCTACACCTTC. It translates to CASSPSATYGYTF. The full variable domain, its missing parts supplied by reference TRBV18 and TRBJ1-2, is NAGVMQNPRHLVRRRGQEARLRCSPMKGHSHVYWYRQLPEEGLKFMVYLQKENIIDESGMPKERFSAEFPKEGPSILRIQQVVRGDSAAYFCASSPSATYGYTFGSGTRLTVV.